The TCR beta chain described here comes from a study of human T cells and chemical hapten exposure. Background on the study: Minor pooled library volume differences mainly drove per-sample TCR yield variation.

Time point in this sample: patch test 1, 2 weeks after DPC sensitization. Treatment here: therapeutic diphenylcyclopropenone sensitization with weekly scalp DPC. TCRdb passed the RACE reads through MiXCR, listing each CDR3 protein once. The sample lists 180,000 or so distinct CDR3 sequences, more than 20% occurring once. Germline assignment: CDR1 MNHEY and CDR2 SVGAGI. CDR3 length: 14 residues. Trimming pared 1 base from V and 1 base from J, leaving 7 bases between. The TCR was taken from a woman in her forties or fifties with alopecia areata. Some clones in this sample may be carry-over from other donors' samples. The input for sequencing was whole blood, taken in connection with sensitization to the hapten diphenylcyclopropenone (DPC). J is TRBJ1-1 and V is TRBV6-5, with D perhaps TRBD1 (5 bases). Here the CDR3 DNA reads TGTGCCAGCAGTTACTATGGACAGAACACTGAAGCTTTCTTT. As protein: CASSYYGQNTEAFF.